One TCR beta chain is described in this entry. Its antigen is currently not known. Nothing much larger sits one base from this clone, and base qualities are not available. This specimen comes from a study of cytomegalovirus exposure and HLA in healthy donors (dated by TCRdb to the late 2010s). The study in broad terms: An earlier analysis of some 600 of the donors reported under 300 Gb of sequence data and around 110 million unique TCR beta sequences obtained from roughly 170 million T cells. Of the roughly 420 genotyped donors, 70% to 90% were placed in the genetic ancestry cluster associated with self-reported Caucasian donors. The study used immunosequencing to profile the T cell repertoires of about 670 subjects and linked those repertoires to cytomegalovirus serostatus. Rather than using new phenotypic data, the later analysis identified candidate immune exposures from TCR beta sequences and from how often those sequences occurred across donors. To predict cytomegalovirus infection status, the study combined high-throughput TCR immunosequencing, statistical association of individual TCRs with disease status, and machine learning. An earlier analysis of 587 of the donors applied high-throughput TCR beta sequencing to assess whether each TCR beta V gene segment acted as functional or pseudogenic. A later genetic analysis took genome-wide SNP genotypes for about 65% of the 666 donors and used that subset as a discovery cohort. A later analysis re-examined previously published TCR beta repertoires from over 500 donors and added high-resolution HLA genotyping to investigate patterns of TCR occurrence. Approximately 310 gigabases of sequencing data and tens of millions of unique TCR sequences were included in an early release covering under 650 HLA-typed donors. Typing coverage varied by locus: roughly 629-640 donors for A, B, C, DRB1 and DQB1; more than 500 for DQA1; over 600 for DPA1; approximately 450 for DPB1. Among about 400 genotyped donors of the cohort, an average of roughly 230,000 unique TCR beta nucleotide sequences was sequenced per donor, of which about 19% were non-productive. Because of strong linkage in the cohort, roughly five DR-DQ haplotypes were treated as single units for association and clustering. The study aimed to test whether signatures of past pathogen exposure could be identified by cataloging public T cell receptors. A separate validation cohort of 100 to 150 different subjects was used in addition to the 666-subject first cohort. Every discovery cohort repertoire had been produced on one sequencing platform. Donor age, sex, ethnicity and CMV serostatus were compiled alongside the repertoire data. HLA typing covered class I and class II loci at four-digit resolution. Overall results and qualifications from the work: Most CMV-associated TCR beta chains appeared to be HLA-restricted in a later analysis, and the HLA associations seemed to be driven largely by CMV exposure. A later analysis reported that several top co-occurrence clusters appeared linked to parvovirus B19, influenza, CMV and Epstein-Barr virus. Because counts were too low, about 17 rarely observed V segments, including chromosome 9 orphons, were excluded from the earlier analysis of 587 of the donors. In a later analysis, the rate of TCR association differed among HLA loci, with DRB1 alleles having the most associated TCRs and HLA-C alleles having the fewest. Because HLA typing was missing for some donors at each locus, association tests included only the typed subset. Compared with the roughly 670-donor mean, donors in an Asian-associated ancestry cluster had fewer N-insertions in productive TCRs, according to a later genetic analysis. A cluster of highly shared sequence variants was judged likely to be a technical artifact of the sequencing pipeline. Immune exposure information for the cohort was limited to CMV serostatus. It was suggested by the authors that the approach could potentially be generalized to other disease states and immunological phenotypes. Some IMGT-functional V segments, including TRBV6-2 and TRBV6-3, could not be distinguished by the 87-base-pair reads and were therefore excluded. A further reported finding was that TCR beta sequences accurately predicted the HLA-A and HLA-B alleles for most subjects in the first cohort. A later analysis associated about 16,000 TCR beta sequences with specific HLA alleles at a false discovery rate of 0.05. The study listed 164 TCR beta chains as associated with cytomegalovirus. In vitro tests confirmed that a few of the cytomegalovirus-associated TCR beta chains recognize cytomegalovirus antigens. In an earlier analysis of fewer than 700 of the donors, most TCR beta V segments appeared in productive rearrangements about 87% or about 30% of the time, broadly matching IMGT annotations. Strong co-occurrence of HLA alleles, especially DR and DQ, made assigning TCR associations to individual alleles difficult. In a later analysis, HLA-associated TCR beta chains were found to be more clonally expanded and to have lower generation probabilities than equally common non-associated chains. Correlated functional status among segregating V segments might be attributable to linkage disequilibrium, but an unknown experimental factor could not be ruled out. In both the original and validation cohorts, the classifier was reported to diagnose cytomegalovirus status with high specificity and sensitivity. In this cohort, only TCR beta chains were sequenced, and detectable features were limited by the absence of alpha or paired-chain data. Presence/absence analyses assumed roughly uniform sequencing depth across donors, an assumption that may not hold. V-gene and J-gene trimming of TCR beta chains was associated with a missense DCLRE1C variant in a later genetic analysis, and the association was replicated in an independent cohort. Most TCR sequences were seen in very few donors, while some public TCRs were found in many individuals.

The germline ends are 13 bases apart after V is trimmed by 4 bases and J by 7 bases. Reading from cysteine to phenylalanine, the CDR3 counts 14 amino acids. Only CDR3 DNA remains: 42 bases, in frame from the first base. The germline V gene (reference sequence) gives CDR1 as SEHNR and CDR2 as FQNEAQ. In total, roughly 670 healthy bone marrow donors made up the cohort. At the time of sampling, every cohort member was nominally healthy, though immune exposures that went unrecorded were likely present. The donor tested CMV seropositive and was one of the 289 seropositive cohort members. Each donor provided a peripheral blood sample, and peripheral blood mononuclear cells were used for TCR beta sequencing. The Qiagen DNeasy Blood Extraction Kit was used to extract genomic DNA from the blood cell samples. The library was generated by the immunoSEQ multiplex PCR assay. A mixture of 60 forward primers for TCR Vbeta segments and 13 reverse primers for TCR Jbeta segments was used in the multiplex PCR. The CDR3 region of rearranged TCR beta genes was amplified from genomic DNA with a multiplex PCR assay. The amplified TCR beta libraries were sequenced on the Illumina HiSeq System as 87-base-pair reads. Per the source publication's procedure: A later analysis counted about 80 million unique TCR beta chains across the 550 to 700 repertoires, and 9 million to 14 million of these chains were shared by at least two donors. To remove PCR and sequencing errors, raw reads were error-corrected and collapsed into unique sequences using a nearest-neighbor algorithm that merged closely related sequences. Alignment of CDR3 sequences to IMGT reference sequences was used to assign V, D and J gene segments. Each retained sequence needed at least a six-nucleotide match to both a V gene segment and a J gene segment. A rearrangement counted as productive if the CDR3 had no stop codons and remained in frame with V and J, and every other rearrangement counted as non-productive. Following IMGT convention, CDR3 was defined as the stretch from the second conserved V-encoded cysteine to the conserved J-encoded phenylalanine. The earlier analysis of some 550 of the donors excluded any sequence lacking an unambiguous match to a single V gene segment. In an earlier analysis of around 600 of the donors, V segments were called functional above 56.7% productive rearrangements and were called segregating when the between-donor standard deviation exceeded 5%. A statistical classification framework was developed to diagnose cytomegalovirus status using the catalog of TCR beta chain sequences. In a later analysis, TCR nucleotide sequences were compared against IMGT/GENE-DB human TR gene sequences so that V and J genes could be assigned. In a later analysis, CDR3 sequences and most-parsimonious VDJ recombination scenarios were assigned using the TCRdist pipeline. In a later analysis, each TCR beta chain was defined by its CDR3 amino acid sequence together with its V-gene family, and reads without a unique V-gene family were excluded. As a way to deal with suspected cross-contamination and a sequencing artifact, a later analysis dropped more than 500 nucleotide sequences that were highly shared and had low generation probability. In a later analysis, a clonal expansion index for each public chain was calculated from normalized within-repertoire ranks of inferred template counts. In a later analysis, generation probabilities were computed with a VDJ recombination model fitted to out-of-frame rearrangements, and the resulting probabilities were checked against IGoR. In a later analysis, hypergeometric tests were used to score TCR-TCR, TCR-HLA and TCR-CMV co-occurrence, with a repertoire-size bias correction applied to TCR pairs. A later analysis estimated false discovery rates by permuting HLA or CMV assignments 20 times. In a later analysis, co-occurring TCRs were grouped with DBSCAN, and TCRdist sequence similarity was added when clustering was performed within HLA-allele-positive subsets. Repertoires with fewer than 30,000 or more than 120,000 public chains, plus five repertoires with anomalous nucleotide sharing, were excluded from co-occurrence clustering. This is the immuneACCESS table as TCRdb keeps it, with only in-frame sequences that have V and J called. A part of the clones is gone; compared with another copy, unresolved V genes explain less than half, and the rest is unexplained. The V and J calls and the clone size are those of that table, but D and trimming were determined from the DNA. This sample has tens of thousands of clones in its table, and around 80% of those were observed once. 2.5% of the sample is in the top ten clones.

The sequence links TRBV7-9 to TRBJ1-4; tentative D gene TRBD1, with 5 bases matching. The origin of this receptor is a male donor in good health and CMV-seropositive. Input material: PBMCs. The sequence in DNA is TGTGCCAGCAGCTCGGGCGGGGCGGGTGAAAAACTGTTTTTT. This sequence encodes CASSSGGAGEKLFF.